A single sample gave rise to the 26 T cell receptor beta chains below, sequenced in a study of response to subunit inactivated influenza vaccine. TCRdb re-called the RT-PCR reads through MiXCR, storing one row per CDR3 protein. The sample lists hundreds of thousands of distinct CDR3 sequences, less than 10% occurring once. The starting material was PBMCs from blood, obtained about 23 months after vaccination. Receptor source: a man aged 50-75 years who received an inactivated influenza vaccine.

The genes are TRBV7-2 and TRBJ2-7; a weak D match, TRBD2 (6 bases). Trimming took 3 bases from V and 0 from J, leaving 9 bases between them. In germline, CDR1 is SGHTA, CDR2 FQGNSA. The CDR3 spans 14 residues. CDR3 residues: CASSLDYLSYEQYF. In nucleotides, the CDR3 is TGTGCCAGCAGCTTGGACTACCTCTCCTACGAGCAGTACTTC.

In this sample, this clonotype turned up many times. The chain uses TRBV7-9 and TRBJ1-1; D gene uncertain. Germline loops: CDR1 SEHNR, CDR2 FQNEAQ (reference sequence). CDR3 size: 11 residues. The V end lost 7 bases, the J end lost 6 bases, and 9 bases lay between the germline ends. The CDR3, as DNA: TGTGCCAGCACCCCGGCGGCTGAAGCTTTCTTT. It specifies CASTPAAEAFF.

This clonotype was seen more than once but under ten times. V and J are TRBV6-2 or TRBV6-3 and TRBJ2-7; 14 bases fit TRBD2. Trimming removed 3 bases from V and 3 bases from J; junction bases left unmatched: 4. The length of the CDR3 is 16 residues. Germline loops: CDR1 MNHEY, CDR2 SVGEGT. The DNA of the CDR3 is TGTGCCAGCAGTTATGGGACTAGCGGGGGCCGCTACGAGCAGTACTTC. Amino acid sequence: CASSYGTSGGRYEQYF.

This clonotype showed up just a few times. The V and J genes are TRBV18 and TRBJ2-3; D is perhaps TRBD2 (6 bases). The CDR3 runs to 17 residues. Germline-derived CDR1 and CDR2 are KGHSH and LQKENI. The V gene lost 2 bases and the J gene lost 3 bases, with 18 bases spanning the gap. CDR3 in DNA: TGTGCCAGCTCACCAGTTCCCGGGACTTTAGGGACAGATACGCAGTATTTT. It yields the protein CASSPVPGTLGTDTQYF. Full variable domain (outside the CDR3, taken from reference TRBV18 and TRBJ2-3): NAGVMQNPRHLVRRRGQEARLRCSPMKGHSHVYWYRQLPEEGLKFMVYLQKENIIDESGMPKERFSAEFPKEGPSILRIQQVVRGDSAAYFCASSPVPGTLGTDTQYFGPGTRLTVL.

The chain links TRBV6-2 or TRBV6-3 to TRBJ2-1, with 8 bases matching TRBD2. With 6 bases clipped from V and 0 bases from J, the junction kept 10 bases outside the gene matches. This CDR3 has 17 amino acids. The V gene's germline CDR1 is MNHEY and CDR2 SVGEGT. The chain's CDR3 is CASSFTPLAASYNEQFF. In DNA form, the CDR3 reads TGTGCCAGCAGCTTTACCCCACTAGCGGCCTCCTACAATGAGCAGTTCTTC.

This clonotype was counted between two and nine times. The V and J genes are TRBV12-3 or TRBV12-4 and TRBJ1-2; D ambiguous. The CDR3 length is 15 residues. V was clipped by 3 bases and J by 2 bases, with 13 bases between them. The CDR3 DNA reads TGTGCCAGCAGTTTCGGGAAGCCCCTCAACTATGGCTACACCTTC. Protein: CASSFGKPLNYGYTF.

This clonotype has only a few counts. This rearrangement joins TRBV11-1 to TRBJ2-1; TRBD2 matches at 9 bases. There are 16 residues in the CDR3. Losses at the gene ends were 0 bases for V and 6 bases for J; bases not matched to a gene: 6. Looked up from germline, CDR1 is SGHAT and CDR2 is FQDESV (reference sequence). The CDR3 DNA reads TGTGCCAGCAGCTTAGCGTGGGGCGGGAGGGCCAATGAGCAGTTCTTC. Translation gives CASSLAWGGRANEQFF.

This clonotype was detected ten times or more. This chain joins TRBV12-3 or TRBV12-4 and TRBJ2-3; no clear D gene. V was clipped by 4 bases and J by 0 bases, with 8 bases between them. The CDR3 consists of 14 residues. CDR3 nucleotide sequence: TGTGCCAGCAGTTCCATCGCTAGCACAGATACGCAGTATTTT. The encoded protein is CASSSIASTDTQYF.

The CDR3 DNA reads as TGTGCCAGCAGCAAAGGGCAAAAGAGGTACACAGGGCTAGTGAATTCACCCCTCCACTTT. Translation gives CASSKGQKRYTGLVNSPLHF. The gene calls are TRBV21-1 and TRBJ1-6; TRBD1 is taken as the D call from the table, unchecked against the DNA. TRBV21-1 is noted as a pseudogene. This CDR3 has 20 amino acids.

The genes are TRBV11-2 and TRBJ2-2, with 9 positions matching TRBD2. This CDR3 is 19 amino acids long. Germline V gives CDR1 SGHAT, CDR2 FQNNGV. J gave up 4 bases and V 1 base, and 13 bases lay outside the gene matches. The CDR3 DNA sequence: TGTGCCAGCAGCTTAGTTTTCGGCGGGAGGGTCGTTGCCACCGGGGAGCTGTTTTTT. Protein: CASSLVFGGRVVATGELFF.

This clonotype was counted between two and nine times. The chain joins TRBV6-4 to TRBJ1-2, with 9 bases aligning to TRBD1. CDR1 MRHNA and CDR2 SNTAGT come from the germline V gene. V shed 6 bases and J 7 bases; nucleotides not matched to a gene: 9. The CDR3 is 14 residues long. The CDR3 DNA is TGTGCCAGCAGGCCCGGGACAGGGATAGCTGGCTACACCTTC. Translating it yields CASRPGTGIAGYTF.

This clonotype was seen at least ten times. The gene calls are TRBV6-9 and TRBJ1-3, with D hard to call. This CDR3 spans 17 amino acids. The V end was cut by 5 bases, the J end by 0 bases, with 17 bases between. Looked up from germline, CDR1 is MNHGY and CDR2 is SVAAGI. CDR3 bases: TGTGCCAGCAGTCTATCGAACCTGCCGGGCTCTGGAAACACCATATATTTT. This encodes CASSLSNLPGSGNTIYF.

For the CDR3, the DNA is TGTGCCAGCAGCTGGATGGGCAGAGGATACGAGCAGTACTTC. It is translated as CASSWMGRGYEQYF. V usage is TRBV5-6 and J usage is TRBJ2-7; D gene uncertain. Trimming stripped 3 bases from V and 4 bases from J, with 14 bases between. The length of the CDR3 is 14 residues. In germline, CDR1 is SGHDT, CDR2 YYEEEE.

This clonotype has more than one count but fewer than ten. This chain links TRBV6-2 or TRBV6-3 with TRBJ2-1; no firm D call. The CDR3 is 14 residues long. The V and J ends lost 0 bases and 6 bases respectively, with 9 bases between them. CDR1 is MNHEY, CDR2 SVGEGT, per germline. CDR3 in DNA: TGTGCCAGCAGTTACTCGGCTTTACGCAATGAGCAGTTCTTC. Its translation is CASSYSALRNEQFF.

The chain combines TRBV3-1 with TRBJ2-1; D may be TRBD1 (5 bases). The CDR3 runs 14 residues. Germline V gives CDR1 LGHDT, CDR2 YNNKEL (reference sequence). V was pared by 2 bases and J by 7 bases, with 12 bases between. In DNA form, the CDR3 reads TGTGCCAGCAGCCAAAGGGTGAAGGGGAATGAGCAGTTCTTC. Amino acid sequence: CASSQRVKGNEQFF.

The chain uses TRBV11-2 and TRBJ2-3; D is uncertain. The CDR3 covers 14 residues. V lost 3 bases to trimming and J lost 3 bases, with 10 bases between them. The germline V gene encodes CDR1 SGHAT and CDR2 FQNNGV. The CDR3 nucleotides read TGTGCCAGCAGCTTTGTCTATTATACAGATACGCAGTATTTT. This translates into CASSFVYYTDTQYF.

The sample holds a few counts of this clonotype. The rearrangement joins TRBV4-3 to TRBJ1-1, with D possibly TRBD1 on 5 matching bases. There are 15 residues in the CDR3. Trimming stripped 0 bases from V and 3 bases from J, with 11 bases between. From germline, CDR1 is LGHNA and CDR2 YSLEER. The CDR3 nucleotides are TGCGCCAGCAGCCAAGAAGTGGGGCACGACACTGAAGCTTTCTTT. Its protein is CASSQEVGHDTEAFF.

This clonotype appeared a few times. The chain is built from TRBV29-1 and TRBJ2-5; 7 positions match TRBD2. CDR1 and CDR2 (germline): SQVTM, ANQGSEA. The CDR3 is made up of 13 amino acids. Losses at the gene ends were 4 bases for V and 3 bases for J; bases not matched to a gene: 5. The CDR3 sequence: CSVGASGKETQYF. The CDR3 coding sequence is TGCAGCGTTGGGGCTAGCGGTAAAGAGACCCAGTACTTC.

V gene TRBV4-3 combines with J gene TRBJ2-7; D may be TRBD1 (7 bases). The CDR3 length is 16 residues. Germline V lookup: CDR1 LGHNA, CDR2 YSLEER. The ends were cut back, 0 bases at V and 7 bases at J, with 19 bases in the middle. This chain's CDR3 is CASSQDGSEGAGEQYF. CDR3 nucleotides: TGCGCCAGCAGCCAAGATGGATCGGAGGGGGCAGGGGAGCAGTACTTC.

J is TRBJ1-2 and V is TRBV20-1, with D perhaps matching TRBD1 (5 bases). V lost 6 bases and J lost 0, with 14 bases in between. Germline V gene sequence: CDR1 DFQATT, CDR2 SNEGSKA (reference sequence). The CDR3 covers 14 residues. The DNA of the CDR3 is TGCAGTGCCGCCGGGACGGACGCTAACTATGGCTACACCTTC. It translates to CSAAGTDANYGYTF.

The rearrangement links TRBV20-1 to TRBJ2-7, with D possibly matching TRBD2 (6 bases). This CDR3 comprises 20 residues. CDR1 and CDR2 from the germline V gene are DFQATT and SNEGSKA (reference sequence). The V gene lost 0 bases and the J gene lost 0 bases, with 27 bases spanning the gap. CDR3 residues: CSARDLRGGVSGASSYEQYF. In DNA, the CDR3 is TGCAGTGCTAGAGATCTGAGGGGCGGGGTAAGCGGAGCTAGCTCCTACGAGCAGTACTTC.

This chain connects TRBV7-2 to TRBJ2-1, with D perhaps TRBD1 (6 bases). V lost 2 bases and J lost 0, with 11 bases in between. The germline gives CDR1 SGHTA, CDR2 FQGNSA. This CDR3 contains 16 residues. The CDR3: CASSLRGQSSYNEQFF. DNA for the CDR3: TGTGCCAGCAGCTTAAGGGGACAAAGCTCCTACAATGAGCAGTTCTTC.

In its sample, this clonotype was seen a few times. The CDR3 reads CASSLRGQGAQETQYF. DNA for the CDR3: TGTGCCAGCAGCTTGAGGGGGCAGGGAGCCCAAGAGACCCAGTACTTC. The V call is TRBV5-6, the J call TRBJ2-5, with TRBD1 matching 7 bases. Germline CDR1 reads SGHDT; CDR2 reads YYEEEE. The CDR3 is 16 amino acids. With 1 base clipped from V and 1 base from J, the junction kept 7 bases outside the gene matches.

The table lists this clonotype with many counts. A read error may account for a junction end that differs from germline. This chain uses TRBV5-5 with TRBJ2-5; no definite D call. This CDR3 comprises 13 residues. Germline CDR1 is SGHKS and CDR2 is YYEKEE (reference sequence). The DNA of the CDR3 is TGCGCCAGCAGCTTGGCGAGCCCAGAGACCCAGTACTTC. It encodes CASSLASPETQYF.

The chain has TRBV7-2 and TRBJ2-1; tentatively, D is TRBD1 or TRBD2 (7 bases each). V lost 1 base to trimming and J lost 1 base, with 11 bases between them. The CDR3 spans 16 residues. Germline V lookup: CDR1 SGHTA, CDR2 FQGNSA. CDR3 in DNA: TGTGCCAGCAGCTTAGGGGGGGGACAGTCCTACAATGAGCAGTTCTTC. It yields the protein CASSLGGGQSYNEQFF.

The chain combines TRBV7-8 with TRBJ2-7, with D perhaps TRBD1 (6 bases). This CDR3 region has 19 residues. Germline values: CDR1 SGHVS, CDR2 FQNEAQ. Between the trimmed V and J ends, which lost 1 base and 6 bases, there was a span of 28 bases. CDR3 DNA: TGTGCCAGCAGCTTAGTCGTTTCCAGGGGCGTAGTCCCAAGCATCGAGCAGTACTTC. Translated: CASSLVVSRGVVPSIEQYF.